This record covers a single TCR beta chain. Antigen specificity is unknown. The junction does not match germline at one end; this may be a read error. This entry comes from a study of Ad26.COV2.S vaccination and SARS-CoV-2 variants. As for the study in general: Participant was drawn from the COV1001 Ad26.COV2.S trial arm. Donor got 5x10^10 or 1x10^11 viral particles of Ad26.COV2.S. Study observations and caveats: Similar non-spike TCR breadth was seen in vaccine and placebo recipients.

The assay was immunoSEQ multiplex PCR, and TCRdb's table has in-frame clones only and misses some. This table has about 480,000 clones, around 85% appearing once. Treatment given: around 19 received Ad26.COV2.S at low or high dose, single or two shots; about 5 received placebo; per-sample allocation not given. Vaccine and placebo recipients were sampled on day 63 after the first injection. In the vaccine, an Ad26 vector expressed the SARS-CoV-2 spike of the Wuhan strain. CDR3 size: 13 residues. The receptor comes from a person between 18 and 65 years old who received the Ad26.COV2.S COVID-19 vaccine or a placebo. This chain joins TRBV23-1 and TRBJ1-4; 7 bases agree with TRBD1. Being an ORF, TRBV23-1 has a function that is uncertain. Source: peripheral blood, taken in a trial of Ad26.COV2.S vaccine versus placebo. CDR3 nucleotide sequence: TGCGCCAGCATAAAGGGGAACCCGGGACAGAAGATTTTT. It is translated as CASIKGNPGQKIF.